This T cell receptor beta chain was documented in a study of blood T cells in healthy people across ages. Trimming removed 5 bases at V and 6 bases at J, with 20 bases between. Germline V lookup: CDR1 DFQATT, CDR2 SNEGSKA (reference sequence). This CDR3 is 15 amino acids long. PCR was performed a second time for roughly 6 to 12 cycles using a sample-barcoded 5' primer and a J-beta primer mix. Via MiXCR, TCRdb re-called the 5' RACE reads, giving one row per CDR3 protein. Among 2 million or so distinct CDR3 sequences, roughly 49% were seen once, and the ten largest hold approximately 2.1%. To note about this clonotype: Its antigen is as yet unknown.

General study results and limits: Unsorted PBMCs ruled out conclusive naive versus antigen-experienced comparison. Both higher diversity and more naive CD4+ cells marked long-lived donors when set against aged donors.

Per sample, a minimum of 7 million PBMCs were isolated. The clonotype was recovered from a woman aged 40 to 49 in good health. The sequencing input was blood. J is TRBJ2-1 and V is TRBV20-1, with D perhaps given as TRBD1 or TRBD2 (5 bases each). This chain's CDR3 is CSALTGTHAINEQFF. In nucleotides, the CDR3 is TGCAGTGCTCTAACCGGGACGCACGCGATCAATGAGCAGTTCTTC.